The text below deals with one TCR beta chain. Its antigen remains unidentified. The data are from a study of regulatory dendritic cells for organ transplantation. Study context: Monocytes received vitamin D3 on days 0 and 4, IL-10 on day 4. General study results and limits: Naive T cells showed high diversity, memory cells less, memory CD8+ least. Memory CD8+ clonal expansion seemed more limited with regulatory than mature dendritic cells.

The repertoire was sequenced with immunoSEQ multiplex PCR; TCRdb's copy has only in-frame clones and lacks some. The sample includes under 12,000 clones, 75% of them seen just once. Germline CDR1 MNHNS, CDR2 SASEGT. The junction had 14 bases not matched to a gene; V was cut back by 3 bases and J by 7 bases. This CDR3 is 16 amino acids long. Sorted subsets were CFSE-labeled and cultured approximately 5 days with allogeneic dendritic cells. This TCR was recovered from a human donor in good health. The sample was memory CD4+ T cells from blood cultured with regulatory dendritic cells. Subset denoted: CD45RO+ memory T cells. The gene calls are TRBV6-1 and TRBJ2-5; the match to TRBD1 covers 7 bases. The CDR3 DNA follows: TGTGCCAGCAGTGATTCCGGGACAGCGAAAGGGGGGACCCAGTACTTC. This sequence encodes CASSDSGTAKGGTQYF.